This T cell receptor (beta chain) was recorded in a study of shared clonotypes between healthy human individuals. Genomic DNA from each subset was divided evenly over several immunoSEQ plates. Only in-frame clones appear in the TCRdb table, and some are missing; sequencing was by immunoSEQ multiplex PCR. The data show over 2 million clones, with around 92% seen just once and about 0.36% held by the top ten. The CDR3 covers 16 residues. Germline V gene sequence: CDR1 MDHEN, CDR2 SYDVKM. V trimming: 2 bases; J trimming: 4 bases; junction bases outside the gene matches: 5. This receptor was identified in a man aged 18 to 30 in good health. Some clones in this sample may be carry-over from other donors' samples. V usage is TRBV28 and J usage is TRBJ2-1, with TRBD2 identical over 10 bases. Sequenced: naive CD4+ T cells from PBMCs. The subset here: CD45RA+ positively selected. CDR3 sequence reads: CASSLLAGAAYNEQFF. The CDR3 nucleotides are TGTGCCAGCAGTTTACTAGCGGGAGCGGCATACAATGAGCAGTTCTTC.